The 10 T cell receptor beta chains listed next were all sequenced from one sample in a study of shared clonotypes between healthy human individuals (dated by TCRdb to the early 2020s). To prepare the library, the immunoSEQ multiplex PCR assay was applied. Imported from immuneACCESS, the table was reduced by TCRdb to in-frame sequences with V and J called. These copies leave out some clones; in studies compared against another copy, an unresolved V gene accounts for under half, and the cause of the remainder is not known. Present in this sample are millions of clones, approximately 94% of which were seen just once. The ten largest clones add up to about 0.13% of the sample. The sequencing sample was made of naive CD4+ T cells sorted from blood. The sample's cell subset or site label is to be understood as: CD45RA+ positively selected. These receptors all come from a man aged 18 to 30 in good health.

The rearrangement links TRBV6-5 to TRBJ2-5; unclear D gene. The germline CDR1 and CDR2 sequences are MNHEY and SVGAGI. The length of the CDR3 is 13 residues. Trimming removed 6 bases from V and 5 bases from J, with 13 bases in between. The CDR3 region has the DNA TGTGCCAGCAGGAATAACCGTTGGGAGACCCAGTACTTC. It is translated as CASRNNRWETQYF.

The chain uses TRBV5-4 and TRBJ2-7, with 8 bases identical to TRBD2. CDR1 and CDR2 (germline): SGHNT, YYREEE (reference sequence). The CDR3 has 15 amino acids. J lost 5 bases, V lost 4 bases, and 11 bases had no gene match. CDR3 sequence: CASSKPGGNYDEQYF. The DNA for the CDR3 is TGTGCCAGCAGCAAACCGGGAGGGAATTACGACGAGCAGTACTTC. The full variable domain, rest sourced from reference TRBV5-4 and TRBJ2-7, is ETGVTQSPTHLIKTRGQQVTLRCSSQSGHNTVSWYQQALGQGPQFIFQYYREEENGRGNFPPRFSGLQFPNYSSELNVNALELDDSALYLCASSKPGGNYDEQYFGPGTRLTVT.

V and J are TRBV15 and TRBJ2-7, with no clear D. This CDR3 region has 16 residues. Germline CDR1 and CDR2: LNHNV and YYDKDF (reference sequence). Trimming shortened V by 0 bases and J by 4 bases, and 16 bases separated the two germline ends. CDR3 amino acids: CATSRDRAQQRYEQYF. The CDR3 DNA follows: TGTGCCACCAGCAGAGATAGGGCTCAGCAACGGTACGAGCAGTACTTC.

The genes are TRBV5-1 and TRBJ2-1; 12 bases are a match to TRBD2. Germline CDR1 reads SGHRS; CDR2 reads YFSETQ. The CDR3 extends over 16 amino acids. V lost 0 bases, J lost 16 bases, and 14 bases stayed unmatched. In DNA form, the CDR3 reads TGCGCCAGCAGCTTGGCCTTACTAAGACTAGCGGGAGAACTCTTCTTC. Encoded protein: CASSLALLRLAGELFF.

This chain links TRBV30 with TRBJ1-3, with unresolved D. The CDR3 runs to 11 residues. Trimming left V 0 bases short and J 11 bases short, with 8 bases between. Germline V gene lookup returns CDR1 GTSNPN and CDR2 SVGIG (reference sequence). CDR3 amino acids: CAWSVTRPIYF. The CDR3 DNA reads as TGTGCCTGGAGTGTTACGCGCCCCATATATTTT.

This rearrangement joins TRBV6-5 to TRBJ1-1; D not certain. CDR3 length: 15 amino acids. Trimming removed 0 bases from V and 1 base from J, with 9 bases in between. Germline CDR1 is MNHEY and CDR2 is SVGAGI. The CDR3 reads CASSYSRAQNTEAFF. For the CDR3, the DNA is TGTGCCAGCAGTTACTCGAGGGCACAGAACACTGAAGCTTTCTTT.

This sequence joins TRBV27 and TRBJ2-7, with TRBD1 matching 9 bases. This CDR3 spans 14 amino acids. J lost 5 bases, V lost 2 bases, and 4 bases had no gene match. From germline, CDR1 is MNHEY and CDR2 SMNVEV (reference sequence). CDR3 bases: TGTGCCAGCAGTTTAAGGGACAGGGCCCACGAGCAGTACTTC. It encodes CASSLRDRAHEQYF.

The chain carries TRBV4-3 and TRBJ2-7; tentatively, D is TRBD1 (6 bases). The CDR3 consists of 15 residues. The V gene lost 0 bases and the J gene lost 2 bases, with 11 bases spanning the gap. CDR1 and CDR2 (germline): LGHNA, YSLEER. CDR3 DNA sequence: TGCGCCAGCAGCCAAGAGACAGGCCCGACCTACGAGCAGTACTTC. Translation gives CASSQETGPTYEQYF.

The V gene is TRBV18, the J gene TRBJ2-5, with 12 positions matching TRBD2. There are 16 residues in the CDR3. Trimming cost V 5 bases and J 2 bases; bases outside gene matches: 6. CDR1 is KGHSH, CDR2 LQKENI, per germline. CDR3 in amino acids: CASSLLAGGFQETQYF. The DNA for the CDR3 is TGTGCCAGCTCATTACTAGCGGGAGGTTTTCAAGAGACCCAGTACTTC. Drawing the rest from reference TRBV18 and TRBJ2-5, the complete variable domain is NAGVMQNPRHLVRRRGQEARLRCSPMKGHSHVYWYRQLPEEGLKFMVYLQKENIIDESGMPKERFSAEFPKEGPSILRIQQVVRGDSAAYFCASSLLAGGFQETQYFGPGTRLLVL.

This chain joins TRBV27 and TRBJ2-3; D is undetermined. Between the trimmed V and J ends, which lost 4 bases and 0 bases, there was a span of 14 bases. Germline V lookup: CDR1 MNHEY, CDR2 SMNVEV (reference sequence). The CDR3 runs 16 residues. The CDR3 DNA is TGTGCCAGCAGTTCCGTCCCCCGGGTCAGCACAGATACGCAGTATTTT. Amino acid sequence: CASSSVPRVSTDTQYF.